The 16 T cell receptor beta chains below come from one sample, sequenced in a study of cytomegalovirus exposure and HLA in healthy donors. Use of 60 Vbeta and 13 Jbeta primers characterized the PCR. Using immunoSEQ multiplex PCR, the repertoire was profiled, and TCRdb retains in-frame clones only, with some absent. The sample table sets out 100,000 to 150,000 clones. Source material: PBMCs. All receptors derive from a man aged 40-49 years in good health and CMV-seronegative.

The chain joins TRBV29-1 to TRBJ1-1; no clear D gene. The germline CDR1 and CDR2 sequences are SQVTM and ANQGSEA. The CDR3 is made up of 12 amino acids. V was pared by 7 bases and J by 0 bases, with 9 bases between. CDR3 DNA sequence: TGCAGCGCATTCCCAATGAACACTGAAGCTTTCTTT. It yields the protein CSAFPMNTEAFF. The variable domain in full, with the rest retrieved from reference TRBV29-1 and TRBJ1-1, is SAVISQKPSRDICQRGTSLTIQCQVDSQVTMMFWYRQQPGQSLTLIATANQGSEATYESGFVIDKFPISRPNLTFSTLTVSNMSPEDSSIYLCSAFPMNTEAFFGQGTRLTVV.

V and J are TRBV7-9 and TRBJ2-2; perhaps TRBD1 as D (6 bases). This CDR3 contains 16 residues. Germline CDR1 and CDR2: SEHNR and FQNEAQ (reference sequence). Trimming cost V 3 bases and J 0 bases, with 11 bases left between them. For the CDR3, the DNA is TGTGCCAGCAGCTTTCCCCCAGGGGCGAACACCGGGGAGCTGTTTTTT. The encoded protein is CASSFPPGANTGELFF.

The rearrangement uses TRBV5-4 and TRBJ2-3; TRBD1 agrees at 9 bases. The CDR3 is 15 residues long. V shed 4 bases, J shed 1 base, and the junction held 4 bases outside the gene matches. Germline CDR1 reads SGHNT; CDR2 reads YYREEE (reference sequence). The CDR3 coding sequence is TGTGCCAGCAGCCTCCGGGACAGGGGCACAGATACGCAGTATTTT. It yields the protein CASSLRDRGTDTQYF.

This chain connects TRBV6-6 to TRBJ2-3; no reliable D call. Germline-derived CDR1 and CDR2 are MNHNY and SVGAGI (reference sequence). V was trimmed by 10 bases and J by 2 bases, leaving 10 bases between them. There are 12 residues in the CDR3. CDR3 in DNA: TGTGCCACTTCCGGGTCCACAGATACGCAGTATTTT. Protein sequence: CATSGSTDTQYF.

The J gene is TRBJ2-7, the V gene TRBV5-6; the D gene is possibly TRBD2 (5 bases). The CDR3 contains 15 residues. V was shortened by 4 bases and J by 0 bases, with 14 bases between the two germline ends. CDR1 is SGHDT and CDR2 is YYEEEE in the germline V gene. DNA for the CDR3: TGTGCCAGCAGCCCCGGACTTTCGAGCTCCTACGAGCAGTACTTC. Protein product: CASSPGLSSSYEQYF.

The chain has TRBV15 and TRBJ1-1; TRBD1 might be the D (5 bases). Deletions cut 0 bases from V and 6 bases from J, with 14 bases between. This CDR3 is 15 amino acids long. Per the germline V gene, CDR1 is LNHNV and CDR2 is YYDKDF (reference sequence). The CDR3 is CATSRDAGVEAEAFF. The DNA for the CDR3 is TGTGCCACCAGCAGAGATGCGGGGGTGGAGGCTGAAGCTTTCTTT.

The chain couples TRBV7-2 to TRBJ2-1; 7 nucleotides align to TRBD2. With V trimmed by 6 bases and J by 0 bases, 5 bases remained unmatched. This CDR3 is 15 amino acids long. Germline loops: CDR1 SGHTA, CDR2 FQGNSA. CDR3 sequence: CASRAGVLSYNEQFF. DNA for the CDR3: TGTGCCAGCAGGGCGGGAGTGCTCTCCTACAATGAGCAGTTCTTC.

V usage is TRBV6-6 and J usage is TRBJ2-4; D is unclear. CDR1 is MNHNY and CDR2 is SVGAGI in the germline V gene (reference sequence). The CDR3 is made up of 12 amino acids. The germline V and J ends were trimmed by 8 bases and 1 base, with 6 bases remaining between them. The CDR3 loop is CASGPAKNIQYF. The DNA of the CDR3 is TGTGCCAGCGGGCCCGCCAAAAACATTCAGTACTTC.

The chain couples TRBV19 to TRBJ1-5, with 8 bases fitting TRBD1. With V trimmed by 9 bases and J by 4 bases, 2 bases remained unmatched. Germline CDR1 and CDR2: LNHDA and SQIVND (reference sequence). The CDR3 covers 12 residues. CDR3 nucleotides: TGTGCCAGCAGGACAGGGAATCAGCCCCAGCATTTT. Residues: CASRTGNQPQHF. The full variable domain, rest sourced from reference TRBV19 and TRBJ1-5, is DGGITQSPKYLFRKEGQNVTLSCEQNLNHDAMYWYRQDPGQGLRLIYYSQIVNDFQKGDIAEGYSVSREKKESFPLTVTSAQKNPTAFYLCASRTGNQPQHFGDGTRLSIL.

The chain recombines TRBV5-1 with TRBJ2-2; D not resolved. The V gene's germline CDR1 is SGHRS and CDR2 YFSETQ. This CDR3 has 15 residues. V was pared by 0 bases and J by 2 bases, with 8 bases between. The CDR3 nucleotides read TGCGCCAGCAGCTTGGTCCCCGTCAACACCGGGGAGCTGTTTTTT. Its translation: CASSLVPVNTGELFF.

The rearrangement joins TRBV7-2 to TRBJ2-5; TRBD1 matches 9 bases. Germline loops: CDR1 SGHTA, CDR2 FQGNSA. The J segment lost 5 bases and the V segment lost 5 bases, leaving 9 bases of the junction unmatched. This CDR3 region has 15 residues. CDR3 in amino acids: CASSLGTGKPETQYF. CDR3 DNA: TGTGCCAGCAGCCTCGGGACAGGGAAGCCGGAGACCCAGTACTTC.

V and J are TRBV5-4 and TRBJ1-2; D perhaps matches TRBD1 (5 bases). V lost 4 bases, J lost 5 bases, and 18 bases lay in between. The germline V gene has CDR1 SGHNT and CDR2 YYREEE (reference sequence). The CDR3 extends over 15 amino acids. The chain's CDR3 is CASSLQGNLGYGYTF. Here the CDR3 DNA reads TGTGCCAGCAGCCTTCAGGGAAATCTTGGATATGGCTACACCTTC.

The genes are TRBV28 and TRBJ2-7, with D perhaps TRBD1 (7 bases). V was cut by 4 bases and J by 6 bases, with 19 bases left in between. The CDR3 covers 15 residues. In germline, CDR1 is MDHEN, CDR2 SYDVKM. CDR3 loop: CASSSGDSTTGEQYF. Here the CDR3 DNA reads TGTGCCAGCAGTTCGGGGGACAGCACAACGGGCGAGCAGTACTTC.

The rearrangement joins TRBV6-5 to TRBJ1-1, with D maybe TRBD1 (6 bases). The germline V and J ends were trimmed by 6 bases and 5 bases, with 16 bases remaining between them. This CDR3 region has 14 residues. Germline loops: CDR1 MNHEY, CDR2 SVGAGI. Written as DNA, the CDR3 is TGTGCCAGCAGCCTCGGGGGGGGCCGGACTGAAGCTTTCTTT. Residues: CASSLGGGRTEAFF.

The DNA of the CDR3 is TGTGCCAGCAGTGTGTTCGCAGGTTACGAGCAGTACTTC. Encoded protein: CASSVFAGYEQYF. The genes are TRBV6-1 and TRBJ2-7; D gene unclear. The germline V gene encodes CDR1 MNHNS and CDR2 SASEGT. The V gene lost 4 bases and the J gene lost 4 bases, with 11 bases spanning the gap. There are 13 residues in the CDR3.

The CDR3 nucleotides read TGTGCCAGCTCGAGATCAGGGAATGAGCAGTTCTTC. Translation: CASSRSGNEQFF. The J gene is TRBJ2-1, the V gene TRBV11-2; D perhaps matches TRBD1 (5 bases). CDR1 SGHAT and CDR2 FQNNGV come from the germline V gene. V shed 8 bases and J shed 7 bases, with 12 bases lying between them. The CDR3 is 12 residues long.